These 23 T cell receptor beta chains came from one sample sequenced in a study of early T cells in non-severe SARS-CoV-2 infection. TCRdb re-called the 5' RACE reads with MiXCR, one entry per CDR3 protein. The sample lists approximately 71,000 distinct CDR3 sequences, roughly 13% occurring once. Sequenced sample: whole blood. Receptors originate from an adult who was a healthcare worker with PCR-confirmed SARS-CoV-2 infection or an uninfected control (not recorded which).

This clonotype appeared a few times. DNA for the CDR3: TGTGCCAGCAGTTTCCACTCCGGGACTGCATATGGCTACACCTTC. Its translation is CASSFHSGTAYGYTF. V and J are TRBV28 and TRBJ1-2, with D perhaps TRBD1 (5 bases). The V gene's germline CDR1 is MDHEN and CDR2 SYDVKM. CDR3 length: 15 amino acids. V lost 3 bases and J 5 bases, leaving 16 bases between the germline ends.

The table lists this clonotype with many counts. The genes are TRBV29-1 and TRBJ2-7; D is possibly TRBD2 (5 bases). Trimming took 3 bases from V and 5 from J, leaving 17 bases between them. Germline V gives CDR1 SQVTM, CDR2 ANQGSEA. This CDR3 has 14 amino acids. The CDR3 DNA sequence: TGCAGCGTTGATACTAAGGGTGGAGGAAACGAGCAGTACTTC. Its protein is CSVDTKGGGNEQYF.

This clonotype was detected ten times or more. The chain has TRBV11-2 and TRBJ2-1; 11 bases fit TRBD1. Trimming cost V 5 bases and J 2 bases; bases outside gene matches: 5. The CDR3 runs to 16 residues. CDR1 and CDR2 from the germline V gene are SGHAT and FQNNGV. The CDR3 sequence is CASSPWTGGAYNEQFF. The DNA of the CDR3 is TGTGCCAGCAGCCCGTGGACAGGGGGCGCCTACAATGAGCAGTTCTTC.

This chain uses TRBV3-1 with TRBJ1-4; 7 bases agree with TRBD1. V lost 4 bases and J lost 7; bases outside the gene matches: 6. Per germline, CDR1 LGHDT and CDR2 YNNKEL (reference sequence). The CDR3 sequence is 14 residues long. CDR3: CASSRQGGVEKLFF. The CDR3 DNA is TGTGCCAGCAGCCGACAGGGCGGGGTTGAAAAACTGTTTTTT.

This clonotype turned up a few times. The V gene is TRBV7-2, the J gene TRBJ1-1, with 8 bases fitting TRBD1. J gave up 0 bases and V 3 bases, and 6 bases lay outside the gene matches. CDR3 size: 16 residues. Germline assignment: CDR1 SGHTA and CDR2 FQGNSA. CDR3 amino acids: CASSLGTGHMNTEAFF. The CDR3 nucleotides are TGTGCCAGCAGCTTGGGGACAGGACACATGAACACTGAAGCTTTCTTT.

V gene TRBV12-3 or TRBV12-4 combines with J gene TRBJ2-2; unclear D gene. V lost 7 bases and J 2 bases, leaving 17 bases between the germline ends. This CDR3 has 16 residues. The DNA for the CDR3 is TGTGCCAGCACCCTAAATCAGGATGTTAACACCGGGGAGCTGTTTTTT. Amino acids: CASTLNQDVNTGELFF.

The chain has TRBV15 and TRBJ1-2; D unresolved. Germline V gives CDR1 LNHNV, CDR2 YYDKDF (reference sequence). The ends were cut back, 3 bases at V and 8 bases at J, with 10 bases in the middle. The CDR3 spans 12 residues. The CDR3 is CATSSQFGGYTF. Here the CDR3 DNA reads TGTGCCACCAGCAGCCAGTTCGGCGGCTACACCTTC.

The chain links TRBV6-2 or TRBV6-3 to TRBJ1-1; 7 bases agree with TRBD1. Germline-derived CDR1 and CDR2 are MNHEY and SVGEGT. V was clipped by 7 bases and J by 4 bases; unmatched bases: 9. The CDR3 runs to 14 residues. The CDR3 spells CASTALRGVTEAFF. The DNA for the CDR3 is TGTGCCAGCACCGCCCTCAGGGGGGTCACTGAAGCTTTCTTT.

This clonotype was found many times. This chain links TRBV5-1 with TRBJ2-3; 8 nucleotides agree with TRBD2. Germline CDR1 reads SGHRS; CDR2 reads YFSETQ. Germline trimming cut 2 bases from V and 0 bases from J; bases unmatched to any gene: 5. CDR3 size: 16 residues. The CDR3 region has the DNA TGCGCCAGCAGCTTTCAGGCGGGGGGAAGCACAGATACGCAGTATTTT. Its translation: CASSFQAGGSTDTQYF.

This clonotype turned up a few times. V gene TRBV5-6 combines with J gene TRBJ2-3; D is tentatively TRBD1 or TRBD2 (5 bases each). With 3 bases removed from V and 6 bases from J, the gap between germline ends came to 11 bases. Germline V gene sequence: CDR1 SGHDT, CDR2 YYEEEE. The CDR3 consists of 13 residues. The CDR3 is CASSSGRRDTQYF. The CDR3 DNA reads as TGTGCCAGCAGCTCGGGACGAAGGGATACGCAGTATTTT.

This clonotype was observed many times. The rearrangement joins TRBV11-1 to TRBJ2-5; TRBD1 agrees at 8 bases. The V and J ends lost 2 bases and 4 bases, in that order; junction bases with no gene match: 12. The CDR3 is made up of 17 amino acids. Germline loops: CDR1 SGHAT, CDR2 FQDESV (reference sequence). CDR3 amino acids: CASSLSTGGSLGETQYF. CDR3 DNA sequence: TGTGCCAGCAGCTTAAGTACAGGGGGTAGTCTTGGAGAGACCCAGTACTTC.

This clonotype showed up just a few times. V usage is TRBV7-2 and J usage is TRBJ2-1; TRBD2 is a possible D gene (5 bases). The CDR3 runs to 14 residues. V was trimmed by 3 bases and J by 9 bases, leaving 15 bases between them. Germline values: CDR1 SGHTA, CDR2 FQGNSA. CDR3 in amino acids: CASSLPGSQGEQFF. DNA of the CDR3: TGTGCCAGCAGCTTGCCGGGGTCCCAAGGTGAGCAGTTCTTC.

This chain connects TRBV12-3 or TRBV12-4 to TRBJ1-2; D not certain. This CDR3 region has 13 residues. V gave up 3 bases and J gave up 5 bases, with 10 bases separating them. The CDR3: CASSLVQRYGYTF. CDR3 sequence (DNA): TGTGCCAGCAGTTTGGTCCAGAGGTATGGCTACACCTTC.

This clonotype was detected only a few times. This sequence joins TRBV6-4 and TRBJ2-3; D not certain. Germline V gene data show CDR1 as MRHNA and CDR2 as SNTAGT. The CDR3 length is 13 residues. V was shortened by 5 bases and J by 2 bases, with 8 bases between the two germline ends. The CDR3 reads CASSPTITDTQYF. The DNA of the CDR3 is TGTGCCAGCAGTCCCACTATCACAGATACGCAGTATTTT.

In nucleotides, the CDR3 is TGTGCCAGCAGCTTACCCGTAGCGGGGGGGGTGGCCCAGTACTTC. Amino acids: CASSLPVAGGVAQYF. This chain links TRBV7-8 with TRBJ2-5, with 11 nucleotides matching TRBD2. The ends lost 2 bases at V and 9 bases at J; junction bases unmatched: 8. Germline V gene sequence: CDR1 SGHVS, CDR2 FQNEAQ. The CDR3 totals 15 residues.

This clonotype was seen repeatedly, ten times or more. The rearrangement joins TRBV14 to TRBJ1-2; D possibly corresponds to TRBD1 (5 bases). CDR3 length: 16 amino acids. CDR1 and CDR2 (germline): SGHDN, FVKESK. The V and J ends lost 2 bases and 8 bases respectively, with 21 bases between them. The CDR3 protein is CASSQRVGREGGGYTF. Written as DNA, the CDR3 is TGTGCCAGCAGCCAAAGAGTCGGCAGGGAGGGAGGAGGCTACACCTTC.

The chain joins TRBV5-1 to TRBJ2-5; D is perhaps TRBD2 (6 bases). From germline, CDR1 is SGHRS and CDR2 YFSETQ. Trimming pared 6 bases from V and 2 bases from J, leaving 11 bases between. The CDR3 contains 13 residues. In DNA form, the CDR3 reads TGCGCCAGCACAGTGGCGGGACAAGAGACCCAGTACTTC. Its protein product is CASTVAGQETQYF.

The rearrangement links TRBV28 to TRBJ2-2; weak D call: TRBD2 (6 bases). Germline CDR1 is MDHEN and CDR2 is SYDVKM. This CDR3 spans 18 amino acids. The V end was cut by 6 bases, the J end by 0 bases, with 20 bases between. The CDR3 DNA is TGTGCCAGCAGCCCCCCCCCGCGGGGACCGACGAACACCGGGGAGCTGTTTTTT. This translates into CASSPPPRGPTNTGELFF.

This clonotype was detected many times. J is TRBJ2-2 and V is TRBV23-1, with TRBD1 identical over 10 bases. TRBV23-1 is classed as an ORF, of uncertain function. The CDR3 contains 17 residues. Trimming removed 4 bases from V and 3 bases from J; junction bases left unmatched: 8. The CDR3 DNA reads as TGCGCCAGCAGTCCCGCGGCAGGGACAGGGGACACCGGGGAGCTGTTTTTT. Its protein product is CASSPAAGTGDTGELFF.

There are many counts of this clonotype. The chain is built from TRBV3-1 and TRBJ1-4; D is possibly TRBD1 (5 bases). The germline V gene has CDR1 LGHDT and CDR2 YNNKEL (reference sequence). The CDR3 sequence is 14 residues long. V was clipped by 4 bases and J by 7 bases, with 13 bases between them. CDR3 nucleotide sequence: TGTGCCAGCAGCCCGGGACGTAGGGGTGAAAAACTGTTTTTT. This sequence encodes CASSPGRRGEKLFF.

This clonotype showed up many times. The chain recombines TRBV5-4 with TRBJ1-2, with 11 bases lining up with TRBD1. Germline lookup yields CDR1 SGHNT and CDR2 YYREEE (reference sequence). V shed 3 bases, J shed 2 bases, and the junction held 9 bases outside the gene matches. This CDR3 has 17 residues. The CDR3 nucleotides read TGTGCCAGCAGCTCCGGGACAGGGGGTCGTTACAACTATGGCTACACCTTC. Translation: CASSSGTGGRYNYGYTF.

This chain connects TRBV2 to TRBJ2-3; D may be TRBD2 (7 bases). Germline lookup yields CDR1 SNHLY and CDR2 FYNNEI. The CDR3 is 14 amino acids. Trimming shortened V by 4 bases and J by 6 bases, and 14 bases separated the two germline ends. The CDR3 loop is CASSVGGARDTQYF. CDR3 nucleotide sequence: TGTGCCAGCAGTGTTGGGGGGGCCCGGGATACGCAGTATTTT.

This clonotype was seen a few times. The gene calls are TRBV6-1 and TRBJ1-4; possibly TRBD1 for D (5 bases). Per germline, CDR1 MNHNS and CDR2 SASEGT. This CDR3 spans 14 amino acids. Trimming stripped 2 bases from V and 7 bases from J, with 11 bases between. The CDR3 nucleotides read TGTGCCAGCAGTGAATCCAGGGACGGTGAAAAACTGTTTTTT. This codes for CASSESRDGEKLFF.